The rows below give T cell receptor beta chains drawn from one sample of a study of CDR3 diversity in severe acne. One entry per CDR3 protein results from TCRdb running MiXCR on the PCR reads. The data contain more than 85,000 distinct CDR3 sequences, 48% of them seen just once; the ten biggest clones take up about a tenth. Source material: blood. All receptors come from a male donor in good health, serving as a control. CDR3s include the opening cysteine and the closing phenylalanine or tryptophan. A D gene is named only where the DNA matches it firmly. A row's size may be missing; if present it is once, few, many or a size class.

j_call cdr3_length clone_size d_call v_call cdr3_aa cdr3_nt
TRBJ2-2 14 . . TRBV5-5 CASSLAENAGELFF TGTGCCAGCAGCTTGGCGGAGAACGCCGGGGAGCTGTTTTTT
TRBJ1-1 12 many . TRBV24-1 CATSPGTGEAFF TGTGCCACGTCACCCGGGACGGGTGAAGCTTTCTTT
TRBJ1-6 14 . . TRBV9 CASSARTDNSPLHF TGTGCCAGCAGCGCCCGGACCGATAATTCACCCCTCCACTTT
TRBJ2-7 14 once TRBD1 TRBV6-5 CASSYPDRVNEQYF TGTGCCAGCAGTTACCCGGACAGGGTAAACGAGCAGTACTTC
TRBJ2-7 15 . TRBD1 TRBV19 CASSPYGTEVYEQYF TGTGCCAGTAGTCCTTATGGGACAGAAGTCTACGAGCAGTACTTC
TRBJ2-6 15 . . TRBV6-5 CASSLRGVGANVLTF TGTGCCAGCAGTTTAAGAGGGGTGGGGGCCAACGTCCTGACTTTC
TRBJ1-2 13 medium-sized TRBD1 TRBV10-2 CASSGQGARGYTF TGCGCCAGCAGCGGACAGGGGGCTAGGGGCTACACCTTC
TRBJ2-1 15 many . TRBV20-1 CSATLGGLFIDEQFF TGCAGTGCTACCCTGGGGGGGCTCTTCATAGATGAGCAGTTCTTC
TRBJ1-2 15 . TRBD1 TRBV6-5 CASSPAMGQHYGYTF TGTGCCAGCAGTCCAGCCATGGGACAGCACTATGGCTACACCTTC
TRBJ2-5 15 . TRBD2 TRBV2 CASRESGGFQETQYF TGTGCCAGCAGGGAAAGCGGGGGGTTTCAAGAGACCCAGTACTTC
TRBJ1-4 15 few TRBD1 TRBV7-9 CASSRTGTGGEKLFF TGTGCCAGCAGCCGAACCGGGACAGGGGGGGAAAAACTGTTTTTT
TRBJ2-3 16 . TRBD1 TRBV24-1 CATSDSGQGATDTQYF TGTGCCACCAGTGATTCAGGACAGGGGGCCACAGATACGCAGTATTTT
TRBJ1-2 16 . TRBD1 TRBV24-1 CATSDPRTGGNYGYTF TGTGCCACCAGTGACCCCCGGACAGGGGGTAACTATGGCTACACCTTC
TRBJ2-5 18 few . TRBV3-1 CASSQSNQWGTYQETQYF TGTGCCAGCAGCCAATCTAATCAGTGGGGGACGTACCAAGAGACCCAGTACTTC
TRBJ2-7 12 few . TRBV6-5 CASSSSSYEQYF TGTGCCAGCAGTTCCTCCTCCTACGAGCAGTACTTC
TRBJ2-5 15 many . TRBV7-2 CASSLTSSETGTQYF TGTGCCAGCAGCTTAACTAGCAGTGAAACAGGGACCCAGTACTTC
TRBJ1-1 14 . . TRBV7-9 CASSFRPVNTEAFF TGTGCCAGCAGCTTCAGGCCGGTGAACACTGAAGCTTTCTTT
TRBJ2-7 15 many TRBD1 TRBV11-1 CASSLPGQGAYEQYF TGTGCCAGCAGCTTACCGGGACAGGGTGCCTACGAGCAGTACTTC
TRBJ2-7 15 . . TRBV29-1 CSVFSVGRGIYEQYF TGCAGCGTGTTCTCCGTGGGCAGGGGAATTTACGAGCAGTACTTC
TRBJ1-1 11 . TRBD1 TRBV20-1 CSAEGQSRAFF TGCAGTGCTGAGGGACAGTCCAGGGCTTTCTTT
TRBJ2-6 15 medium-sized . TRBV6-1 CASSEISSGANVLTF TGTGCCAGCAGTGAAATCAGCTCTGGGGCCAACGTCCTGACTTTC
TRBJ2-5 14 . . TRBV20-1 CTRTQQAPGETQYF TGCACCCGGACCCAACAGGCCCCGGGAGAGACCCAGTACTTC
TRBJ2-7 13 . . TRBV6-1 CASGEGRTSEQYF TGTGCCAGCGGAGAGGGACGGACCTCTGAGCAGTACTTC
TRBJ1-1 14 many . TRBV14 CASSHDRMNTEAFF TGTGCCAGCAGCCACGACAGGATGAACACTGAAGCTTTCTTT
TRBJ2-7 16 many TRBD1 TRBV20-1 CSARDLGTGDSYEQYF TGCAGTGCTAGAGATTTGGGGACAGGCGACTCCTACGAGCAGTACTTC
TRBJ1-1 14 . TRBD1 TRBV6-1 CASSPTGEGTEAFF TGTGCCAGCAGTCCCACAGGGGAGGGCACTGAAGCTTTCTTT
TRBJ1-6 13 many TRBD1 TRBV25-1 CASRGQGNSPLHF TGTGCCAGCAGGGGACAGGGAAATTCACCCCTCCACTTT
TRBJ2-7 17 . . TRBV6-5 CASSLGTSPAGQYEQYF TGTGCCAGCAGTTTAGGGACATCCCCCGCAGGGCAGTACGAGCAGTACTTC
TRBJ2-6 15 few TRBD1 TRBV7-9 CASSEQGTGANVLTF TGTGCCAGCAGCGAACAGGGGACTGGGGCCAACGTCCTGACTTTC
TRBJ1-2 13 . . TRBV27 CASSPTPLAGYTF TGTGCCAGCAGTCCCACTCCCTTGGCAGGCTACACCTTC
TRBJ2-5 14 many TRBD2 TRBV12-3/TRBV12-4 CASSFVGGDETQYF TGTGCCAGCAGTTTCGTGGGAGGGGACGAGACCCAGTACTTC
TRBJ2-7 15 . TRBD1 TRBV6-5 CASSYSGQRADTQYF TGTGCCAGCAGTTACTCGGGACAGAGGGCTGATACGCAGTACTTC
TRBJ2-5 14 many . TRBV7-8 CAIRRSEDKETQYF TGTGCCATCAGAAGGTCGGAGGATAAAGAGACCCAGTACTTC
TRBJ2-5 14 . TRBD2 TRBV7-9 CASSLAGLAETQYF TGTGCCAGCAGCTTAGCGGGACTAGCGGAGACCCAGTACTTC
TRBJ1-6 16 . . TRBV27 CASRPMAGSINSPLHF TGTGCCAGCCGTCCGATGGCAGGGTCGATTAATTCACCCCTCCACTTT
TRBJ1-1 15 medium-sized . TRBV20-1 CSARWRGGLDAEAFF TGCAGTGCGAGATGGAGGGGCGGGTTAGACGCTGAAGCTTTCTTT
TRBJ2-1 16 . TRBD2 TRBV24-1 CATSDGLAGTYNEQFF TGTGCCACCAGTGATGGACTAGCGGGGACCTACAATGAGCAGTTCTTC
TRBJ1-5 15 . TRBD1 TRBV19 CASSIIRQGGQPQHF TGTGCCAGTAGTATAATCAGACAGGGCGGGCAGCCCCAGCATTTT
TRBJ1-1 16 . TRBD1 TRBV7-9 CASSLGDRGGSTEAFF TGTGCCAGCAGCTTAGGGGACAGGGGAGGGAGCACTGAAGCTTTCTTT
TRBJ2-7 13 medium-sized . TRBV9 CASSPRRAHEQYF TGTGCCAGCAGCCCTCGTAGGGCCCACGAGCAGTACTTC
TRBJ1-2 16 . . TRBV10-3 CAISESTGQSLYGYTF TGTGCCATCAGTGAGTCGACCGGCCAAAGCTTGTATGGCTACACCTTC
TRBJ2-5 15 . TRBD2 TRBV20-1 CSAADVAGPQETQYF TGCAGTGCTGCCGACGTAGCGGGGCCACAAGAGACCCAGTACTTC
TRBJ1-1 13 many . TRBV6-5 CASSYRQATEAFF TGTGCCAGCAGTTACCGCCAAGCCACTGAAGCTTTCTTT
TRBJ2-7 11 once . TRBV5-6 CASSSYNEQYF TGTGCCAGCAGCTCGTACAATGAGCAGTACTTC
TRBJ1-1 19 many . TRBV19 CASSIQSLGTRALNTEAFF TGTGCCAGTAGTATTCAGTCGTTAGGGACCCGCGCATTGAACACTGAAGCTTTCTTT
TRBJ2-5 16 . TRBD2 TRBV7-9 CASSPGTSGNLETQYF TGTGCCAGCAGCCCGGGGACTAGCGGGAATCTCGAGACCCAGTACTTC
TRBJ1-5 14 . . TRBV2 CASSEDSPNQPQHF TGTGCCAGCAGTGAGGACAGCCCAAATCAACCCCAGCATTTT
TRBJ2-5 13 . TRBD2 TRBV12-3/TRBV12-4 CASSLRGGETQYF TGTGCCAGCAGTTTACGGGGGGGGGAGACCCAGTACTTC
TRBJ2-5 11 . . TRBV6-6 CASAREQTQYF TGTGCCAGCGCCCGTGAGCAGACCCAGTACTTC
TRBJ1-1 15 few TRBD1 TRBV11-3 CASSHGTGGNTEAFF TGTGCCAGCAGCCATGGGACAGGAGGGAACACTGAAGCTTTCTTT
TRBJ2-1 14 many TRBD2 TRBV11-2 CASSLGLALNEQFF TGTGCCAGCAGCCTGGGACTAGCTCTGAATGAGCAGTTCTTC
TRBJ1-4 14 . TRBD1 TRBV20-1 CSATRQGLHEKLFF TGCAGTGCTACGCGACAGGGACTCCACGAAAAACTGTTTTTT
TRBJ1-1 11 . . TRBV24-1 CATSRGTEASF TGTGCCACCAGCAGGGGCACCGAAGCTTCCTTC
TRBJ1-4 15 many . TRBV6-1 CASSDRVLVREKLFF TGTGCCAGCAGTGACAGAGTCCTGGTCCGTGAAAAACTGTTTTTT
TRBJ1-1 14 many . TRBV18 CASSSGTANTEAFF TGTGCCAGCTCGTCCGGGACTGCGAACACTGAAGCTTTCTTT
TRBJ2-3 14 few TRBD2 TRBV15 CATAASGGSVTQYF TGTGCCACGGCGGCTAGCGGGGGCAGTGTGACGCAGTATTTT
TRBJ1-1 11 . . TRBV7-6 CASNLGAEALF TGTGCCAGCAACCTCGGCGCTGAAGCTCTCTTT